The 20 T cell receptor beta chains below were found in one sample sequenced in a study of T cell responses to AZD1222 COVID-19 vaccine. Profiled with immunoSEQ multiplex PCR; TCRdb holds only in-frame clones, not every one. The repertoire has approximately 150,000 clones, over 75% of them found once; the top ten carry 4.3%. The sequencing used peripheral blood, collected 28 days after the second AZD1222 dose. The receptors derive from an adult who received the AZD1222 COVID-19 vaccine.

The chain is built from TRBV9 and TRBJ2-2; tentative D call: TRBD2 (6 bases). The CDR3 has 16 amino acids. V shed 4 bases and J shed 7 bases, with 20 bases lying between them. Germline CDR1 reads SGDLS; CDR2 reads YYNGEE. CDR3 amino acids: CASSLSGGTTSGELFF. The CDR3 bases are TGTGCCAGCAGCCTAAGTGGCGGGACCACAAGCGGGGAGCTGTTTTTT.

This chain links TRBV11-2 with TRBJ1-1, with D unresolved. CDR3 length equals 13 residues. Germline CDR1 and CDR2: SGHAT and FQNNGV. V was cut by 1 base and J by 1 base, with 4 bases left in between. The CDR3 spells CASSLGSNTEAFF. CDR3 coding DNA: TGTGCCAGCAGCTTAGGGTCGAACACTGAAGCTTTCTTT. The full variable domain, its missing parts supplied by reference TRBV11-2 and TRBJ1-1, is EAGVAQSPRYKIIEKRQSVAFWCNPISGHATLYWYQQILGQGPKLLIQFQNNGVVDDSQLPKDRFSAERLKGVDSTLKIQPAKLEDSAVYLCASSLGSNTEAFFGQGTRLTVV.

The J gene is TRBJ2-2, the V gene TRBV20-1; D ambiguous. CDR3 length: 11 residues. CDR1 and CDR2 (germline): DFQATT, SNEGSKA (reference sequence). V was cut by 3 bases and J by 3 bases, with 2 bases left in between. The CDR3 sequence is CSASYTGELFF. In DNA form, the CDR3 reads TGCAGTGCTAGTTACACCGGGGAGCTGTTTTTT.

The count of this clone is one. The chain couples TRBV7-2 to TRBJ2-2; D is undetermined. The germline V gene has CDR1 SGHTA and CDR2 FQGNSA. Trimming removed 0 bases at V and 4 bases at J, with 9 bases between. The CDR3 has 15 residues. CDR3 DNA sequence: TGTGCCAGCAGCTTAGCCCCAGCGACCACCGGGGAGCTGTTTTTT. Translated: CASSLAPATTGELFF.

This chain uses TRBV5-4 with TRBJ1-2, with a weak D call TRBD1 (5 bases). The CDR3 runs 15 residues. Trimming removed 0 bases at V and 4 bases at J, with 13 bases between. Germline lookup yields CDR1 SGHNT and CDR2 YYREEE (reference sequence). The CDR3 sequence is CASSLVAGHSYGYTF. CDR3 nucleotides: TGTGCCAGCAGCTTGGTAGCAGGGCATTCCTATGGCTACACCTTC.

The chain joins TRBV19 to TRBJ1-1, with 7 bases aligning to TRBD1. Looked up from germline, CDR1 is LNHDA and CDR2 is SQIVND (reference sequence). The CDR3 sequence is 12 residues long. V lost 6 bases to trimming and J lost 6 bases; unmatched junction nucleotides: 4. DNA for the CDR3: TGTGCCAGTAGAACAGGGGTTGCTGAAGCTTTCTTT. This sequence encodes CASRTGVAEAFF.

The CDR3 reads CATSRVASGGAHEQFF. The CDR3 nucleotides are TGTGCCACCAGCAGAGTGGCGAGCGGGGGGGCCCATGAGCAGTTCTTC. The rearrangement links TRBV15 to TRBJ2-1, with 10 bases fitting TRBD2. This CDR3 region has 16 residues. V dropped 1 base and J dropped 8; count of bases not matched to a gene: 8. Germline loops: CDR1 LNHNV, CDR2 YYDKDF (reference sequence).

V is TRBV19 and J is TRBJ2-3; unclear D gene. This CDR3 comprises 12 residues. V gave up 3 bases and J gave up 4 bases, with 5 bases separating them. Per germline, CDR1 LNHDA and CDR2 SQIVND (reference sequence). The CDR3 DNA sequence: TGTGCCAGTAGTATGAGGTCAGATACGCAGTATTTT. It encodes CASSMRSDTQYF. Full variable domain (remainder filled in from reference TRBV19 and TRBJ2-3): DGGITQSPKYLFRKEGQNVTLSCEQNLNHDAMYWYRQDPGQGLRLIYYSQIVNDFQKGDIAEGYSVSREKKESFPLTVTSAQKNPTAFYLCASSMRSDTQYFGPGTRLTVL.

The chain recombines TRBV6-5 with TRBJ2-1; 7 nucleotides align to TRBD2. The V gene's germline CDR1 is MNHEY and CDR2 SVGAGI. The CDR3 consists of 11 residues. The V and J ends lost 5 bases and 11 bases, in that order; junction bases with no gene match: 3. The CDR3 region has the DNA TGTGCCAGCAGTCCGGGACTAAAGCAGTTCTTC. This encodes CASSPGLKQFF.

The chain employs TRBV6-1 and TRBJ2-2; the D call may be TRBD1 or TRBD2 (5 bases each). Germline values: CDR1 MNHNS, CDR2 SASEGT. The V and J ends lost 3 bases and 1 base respectively, with 12 bases between them. The CDR3 consists of 16 residues. Written as DNA, the CDR3 is TGTGCCAGCAGTGACCTAGCTAGGGGGAACACCGGGGAGCTGTTTTTT. The encoded protein is CASSDLARGNTGELFF.

As for this clone: The junction does not match germline at one end; this may be a read error. Additional DNA sequences in this sample encode the identical CDR3. The chain has TRBV6-5 and TRBJ1-1; D is unresolved. This CDR3 has 14 amino acids. CDR1 and CDR2 from the germline V gene are MNHEY and SVGAGI. The CDR3 reads CASFTSVENTEAFF. In DNA form, the CDR3 reads TGTGCCAGCTTCACCTCGGTGGAGAACACTGAGGCTTTCTTT.

The table lists this clone with a few counts. The CDR3 DNA sequence: TGTGCCAGCAGCCAAGAACGGGACAGCTCCTACGAGCAGTACTTC. It is translated as CASSQERDSSYEQYF. The rearrangement links TRBV4-2 to TRBJ2-7; 7 positions agree with TRBD1. The germline gives CDR1 LGHNA, CDR2 YNFKEQ. There are 15 residues in the CDR3. V was pared by 0 bases and J by 0 bases, with 2 bases of the junction left unmatched.

The chain employs TRBV29-1 and TRBJ2-1; tentative D call: TRBD2 (5 bases). Trimming pared 6 bases from V and 3 bases from J, leaving 15 bases between. The germline gives CDR1 SQVTM, CDR2 ANQGSEA. CDR3 length equals 14 residues. The CDR3, as DNA: TGCAGCGTGGAGGAAGTGGCCGACTACAATGAGCAGTTCTTC. Translation gives CSVEEVADYNEQFF.

This rearrangement joins TRBV7-8 to TRBJ1-2; 7 nucleotides line up with TRBD1. V gave up 4 bases and J gave up 5 bases; unmatched junction bases: 7. Germline V CDR1 and CDR2: SGHVS, FQNEAQ. The CDR3 has 14 amino acids. CDR3 loop: CASSSTGLKYGYTF. CDR3 DNA: TGTGCCAGCAGCTCGACAGGGTTAAAATATGGCTACACCTTC.

V is TRBV30 and J is TRBJ1-1; TRBD1 aligns across 10 bases. Trimming took 8 bases from V and 13 from J; bases not matched to a gene: 16. CDR1 is GTSNPN and CDR2 is SVGIG in the germline V gene (reference sequence). CDR3 length: 13 amino acids. The CDR3 sequence is CALLPGQGPGGFF. CDR3 in DNA: TGTGCCCTCCTACCGGGACAGGGGCCTGGGGGTTTCTTT.

The chain links TRBV18 to TRBJ1-2, with a possible D match to TRBD1 (6 bases). Per germline, CDR1 KGHSH and CDR2 LQKENI. There are 14 residues in the CDR3. Trimming stripped 3 bases from V and 8 bases from J, with 16 bases between. CDR3 region: CASSPLGGFGGYTF. The CDR3 region has the DNA TGTGCCAGCTCACCTTTAGGGGGGTTTGGCGGCTACACCTTC.

V is TRBV14 and J is TRBJ1-3; TRBD1 is a possible D gene (6 bases). The CDR3 runs 15 residues. The germline V gene has CDR1 SGHDN and CDR2 FVKESK. V lost 6 bases and J 5 bases, leaving 17 bases between the germline ends. The DNA for the CDR3 is TGTGCCAGCAGGCCATCGGGGGCGAGAAGAAACACCATATATTTT. Protein: CASRPSGARRNTIYF.

The chain links TRBV6-2 or TRBV6-3 to TRBJ1-5, with a weak D call TRBD1 (5 bases). V lost 5 bases and J 4 bases, leaving 9 bases between the germline ends. Germline V CDR1 and CDR2: MNHEY, SVGEGT. The CDR3 has 13 amino acids. The CDR3 sequence is CASSDSLNQPQHF. The CDR3 coding sequence is TGTGCCAGCAGTGACAGCCTAAATCAGCCCCAGCATTTT.

This chain links TRBV7-9 with TRBJ1-6; D is unresolved. The germline V gene has CDR1 SEHNR and CDR2 FQNEAQ (reference sequence). V lost 5 bases and J lost 3, with 11 bases in between. The CDR3 loop spans 15 amino acids. CDR3 sequence: CASSRDPGYNSPLHF. CDR3 nucleotide sequence: TGTGCCAGCAGCAGAGATCCGGGCTATAATTCACCCCTCCACTTT. Looking up the rest from reference TRBV7-9 and TRBJ1-6 gives the full variable domain: DTGVSQNPRHKITKRGQNVTFRCDPISEHNRLYWYRQTLGQGPEFLTYFQNEAQLEKSRLLSDRFSAERPKGSFSTLEIQRTEQGDSAMYLCASSRDPGYNSPLHFGNGTRLTVT.

This chain connects TRBV11-3 to TRBJ2-3; D is unresolved. This CDR3 is built from 16 residues. Trimming shortened V by 1 base and J by 4 bases, and 15 bases separated the two germline ends. Germline V lookup: CDR1 SGHNT, CDR2 YENEEA. CDR3 protein: CASSLVGFGRPDTQYF. The CDR3 DNA sequence: TGTGCCAGCAGCTTAGTGGGTTTTGGTAGGCCAGATACGCAGTATTTT.